Many counts were recorded for the clone carrying this T cell receptor (beta chain). Its antigen is as yet unknown. The sample originates from a study of molecular identifiers for immune sequencing clone quantification. Study-wide results and limits: The study reportedly detected spiked Jurkat TCR RNA from one cell among about 1 million naive cells.

Making the bulk TCR libraries relied on previously described methods and listed TCR primers. TCRdb passed the PCR reads through MiXCR, listing each CDR3 protein once. The table has more than 450,000 distinct CDR3 sequences, 20% to 25% seen once; the top ten hold more than 0.8%. Sorting defined naive CD8 T cells as CD8+CD4-CCR7+CD45RA+. This clonotype was sampled from a human donor in good health. Some libraries in this study had Jurkat cell RNA spiked in. The sequencing sample was made of naive CD8+ T cells from blood, with Jurkat cell RNA spiked in. Subset noted: FACS-sorted CD8+CD4-CCR7+CD45RA+ naive T cells.

CDR3 amino acids: CASSYSRSGANVLTF. In DNA form, the CDR3 reads TGTGCCAGCAGTTACTCCCGCTCTGGGGCCAACGTCCTGACTTTC. The rearrangement joins TRBV6-5 to TRBJ2-6; no firm D call. V lost 0 bases and J 0 bases, leaving 3 bases between the germline ends. Per the germline V gene, CDR1 is MNHEY and CDR2 is SVGAGI. CDR3 length equals 15 residues.